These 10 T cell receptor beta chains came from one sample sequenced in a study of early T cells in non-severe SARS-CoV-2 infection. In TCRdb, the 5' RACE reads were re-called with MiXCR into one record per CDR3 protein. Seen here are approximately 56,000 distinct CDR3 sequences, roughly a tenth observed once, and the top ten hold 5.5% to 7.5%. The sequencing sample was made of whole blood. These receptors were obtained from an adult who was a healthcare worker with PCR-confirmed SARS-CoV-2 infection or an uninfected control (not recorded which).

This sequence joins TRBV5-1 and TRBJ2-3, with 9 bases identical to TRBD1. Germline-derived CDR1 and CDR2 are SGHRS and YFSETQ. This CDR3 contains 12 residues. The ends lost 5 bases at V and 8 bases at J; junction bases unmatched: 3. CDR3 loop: CASRRDRATQYF. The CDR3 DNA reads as TGCGCCAGCAGGAGGGACAGGGCTACGCAGTATTTT. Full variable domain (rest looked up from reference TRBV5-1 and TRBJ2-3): KAGVTQTPRYLIKTRGQQVTLSCSPISGHRSVSWYQQTPGQGLQFLFEYFSETQRNKGNFPGRFSGRQFSNSRSEMNVSTLELGDSALYLCASRRDRATQYFGPGTRLTVL.

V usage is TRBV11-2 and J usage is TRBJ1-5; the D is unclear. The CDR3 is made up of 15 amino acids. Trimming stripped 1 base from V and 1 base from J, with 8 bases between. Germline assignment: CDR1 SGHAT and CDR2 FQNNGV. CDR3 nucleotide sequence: TGTGCCAGCAGCTTAGTTTCGGGGAGCAATCAGCCCCAGCATTTT. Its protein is CASSLVSGSNQPQHF.

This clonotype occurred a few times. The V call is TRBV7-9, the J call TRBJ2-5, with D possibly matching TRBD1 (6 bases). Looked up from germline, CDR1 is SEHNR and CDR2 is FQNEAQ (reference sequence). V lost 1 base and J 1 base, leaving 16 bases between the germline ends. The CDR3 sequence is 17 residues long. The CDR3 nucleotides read TGTGCCAGCAGCTTAGTGATGGACAGACGTATCCAAGAGACCCAGTACTTC. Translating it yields CASSLVMDRRIQETQYF.

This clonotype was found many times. The CDR3 nucleotides are TGTGCCAGCAGGCAGGACCGGGGTAACTATGGCTACACCTTC. Protein: CASRQDRGNYGYTF. The chain is built from TRBV6-2 or TRBV6-3 and TRBJ1-2; no definite D call. The CDR3 contains 14 residues. Germline CDR1 and CDR2: MNHEY and SVGEGT. V was shortened by 6 bases and J by 1 base, with 12 bases between the two germline ends.

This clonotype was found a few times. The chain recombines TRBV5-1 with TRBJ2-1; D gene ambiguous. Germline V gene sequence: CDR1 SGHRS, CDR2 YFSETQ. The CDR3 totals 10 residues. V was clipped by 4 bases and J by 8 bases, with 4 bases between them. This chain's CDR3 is CASSGDEQFF. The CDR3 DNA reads TGCGCCAGCAGCGGTGATGAGCAGTTCTTC.

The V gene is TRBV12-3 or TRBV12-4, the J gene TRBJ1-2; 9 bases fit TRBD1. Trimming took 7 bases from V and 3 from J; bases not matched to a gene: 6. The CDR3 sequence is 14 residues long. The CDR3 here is CASTWDREDYGYTF. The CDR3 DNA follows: TGTGCCAGCACATGGGACAGGGAGGACTATGGCTACACCTTC.

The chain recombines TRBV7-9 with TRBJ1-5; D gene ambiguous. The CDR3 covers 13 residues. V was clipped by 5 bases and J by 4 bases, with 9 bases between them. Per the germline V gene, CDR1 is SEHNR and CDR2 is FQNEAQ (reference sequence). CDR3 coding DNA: TGTGCCAGCAGCCTTCTAGAGAATCAGCCCCAGCATTTT. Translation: CASSLLENQPQHF.

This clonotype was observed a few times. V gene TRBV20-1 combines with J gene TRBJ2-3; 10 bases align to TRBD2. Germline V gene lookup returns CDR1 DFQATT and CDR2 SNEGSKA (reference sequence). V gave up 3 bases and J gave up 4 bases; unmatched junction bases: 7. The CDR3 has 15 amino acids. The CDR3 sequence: CSARQAGGGADTQYF. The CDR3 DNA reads TGCAGTGCTAGGCAAGCGGGAGGGGGCGCAGATACGCAGTATTTT.

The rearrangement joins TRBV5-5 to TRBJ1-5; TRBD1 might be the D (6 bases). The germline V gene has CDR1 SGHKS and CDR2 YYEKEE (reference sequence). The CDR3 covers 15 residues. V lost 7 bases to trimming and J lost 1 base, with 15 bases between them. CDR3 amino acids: CASGPGGPSNQPQHF. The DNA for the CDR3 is TGTGCCAGCGGGCCCGGGGGCCCGAGCAATCAGCCCCAGCATTTT.

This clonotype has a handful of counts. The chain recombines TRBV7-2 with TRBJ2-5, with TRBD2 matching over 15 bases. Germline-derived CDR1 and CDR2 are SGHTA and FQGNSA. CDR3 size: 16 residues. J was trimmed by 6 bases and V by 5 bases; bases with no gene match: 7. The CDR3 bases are TGTGCCAGCAGCCAGGGACTAGCGGGAGGTCGGAAGACCCAGTACTTC. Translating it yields CASSQGLAGGRKTQYF.